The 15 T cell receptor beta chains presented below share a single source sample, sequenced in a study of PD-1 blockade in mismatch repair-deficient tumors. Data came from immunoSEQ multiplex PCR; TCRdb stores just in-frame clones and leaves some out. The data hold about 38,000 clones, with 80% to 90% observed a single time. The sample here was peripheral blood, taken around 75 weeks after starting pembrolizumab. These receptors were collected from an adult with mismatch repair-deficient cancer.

CDR3 amino acids: CASSEGDRPGSSYNEQFF. The CDR3 DNA is TGCGCCAGCAGTGAAGGGGACAGACCTGGAAGCTCCTACAATGAGCAGTTCTTC. The chain combines TRBV10-1 with TRBJ2-1, with 7 positions matching TRBD1. The CDR3 loop spans 18 amino acids. Germline V gene lookup returns CDR1 WNHNN and CDR2 SYGVQD (reference sequence). V dropped 3 bases and J dropped 0; count of bases not matched to a gene: 11.

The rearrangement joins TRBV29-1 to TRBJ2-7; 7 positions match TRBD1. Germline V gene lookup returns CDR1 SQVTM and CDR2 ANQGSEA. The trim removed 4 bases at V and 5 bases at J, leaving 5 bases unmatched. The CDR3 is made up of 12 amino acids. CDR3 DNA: TGCAGCGTTGGAACAGGGGACCACGAGCAGTACTTC. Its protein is CSVGTGDHEQYF.

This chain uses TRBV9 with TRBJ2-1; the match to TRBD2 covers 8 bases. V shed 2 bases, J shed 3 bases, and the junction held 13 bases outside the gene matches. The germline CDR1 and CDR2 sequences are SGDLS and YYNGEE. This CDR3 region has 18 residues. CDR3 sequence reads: CASSVMASGYHLYNEQFF. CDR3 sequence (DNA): TGTGCCAGCAGCGTGATGGCTAGCGGGTACCATCTCTACAATGAGCAGTTCTTC.

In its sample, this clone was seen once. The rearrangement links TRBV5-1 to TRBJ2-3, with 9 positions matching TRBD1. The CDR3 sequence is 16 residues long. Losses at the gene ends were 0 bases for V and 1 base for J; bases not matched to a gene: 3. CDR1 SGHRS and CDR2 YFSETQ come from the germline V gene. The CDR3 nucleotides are TGCGCCAGCAGCTTGGCCGGACAGGGGCGCACAGATACGCAGTATTTT. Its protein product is CASSLAGQGRTDTQYF.

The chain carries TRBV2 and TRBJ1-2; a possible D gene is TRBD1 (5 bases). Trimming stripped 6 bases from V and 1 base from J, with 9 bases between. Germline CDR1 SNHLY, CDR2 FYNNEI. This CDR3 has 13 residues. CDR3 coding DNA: TGTGCCAGCAGCCCAGGGTTTAACTATGGCTACACCTTC. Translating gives CASSPGFNYGYTF. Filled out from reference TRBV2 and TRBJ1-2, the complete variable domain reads EPEVTQTPSHQVTQMGQEVILRCVPISNHLYFYWYRQILGQKVEFLVSFYNNEISEKSEIFDDQFSVERPDGSNFTLKIRSTKLEDSAMYFCASSPGFNYGYTFGSGTRLTVV.

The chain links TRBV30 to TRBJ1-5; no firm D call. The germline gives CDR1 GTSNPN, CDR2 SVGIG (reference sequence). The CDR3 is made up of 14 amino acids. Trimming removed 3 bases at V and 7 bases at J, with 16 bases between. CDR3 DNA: TGTGCCTGGAGCACGCTAACCGGTAACCAGCCCCAGCATTTT. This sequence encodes CAWSTLTGNQPQHF.

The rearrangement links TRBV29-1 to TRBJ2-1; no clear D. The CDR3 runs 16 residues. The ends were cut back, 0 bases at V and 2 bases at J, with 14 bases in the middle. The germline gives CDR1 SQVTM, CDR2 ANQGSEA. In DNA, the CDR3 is TGCAGCGTTGAAGATCCCATTATCCTAGCCTACAATGAGCAGTTCTTC. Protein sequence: CSVEDPIILAYNEQFF.

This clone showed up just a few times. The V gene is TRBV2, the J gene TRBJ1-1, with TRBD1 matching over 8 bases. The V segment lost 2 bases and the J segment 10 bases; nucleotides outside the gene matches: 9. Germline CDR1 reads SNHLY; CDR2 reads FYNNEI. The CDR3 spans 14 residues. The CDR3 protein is CASSEMRQGASAFF. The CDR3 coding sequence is TGTGCCAGCAGTGAAATGAGGCAGGGGGCGTCAGCTTTCTTT.

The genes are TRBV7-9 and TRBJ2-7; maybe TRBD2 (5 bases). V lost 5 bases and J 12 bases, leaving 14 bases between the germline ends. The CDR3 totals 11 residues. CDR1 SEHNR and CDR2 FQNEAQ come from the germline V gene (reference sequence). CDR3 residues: CASSAGGLWYF. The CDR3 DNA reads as TGTGCCAGCAGCGCCGGAGGCCTTTGGTACTTC.

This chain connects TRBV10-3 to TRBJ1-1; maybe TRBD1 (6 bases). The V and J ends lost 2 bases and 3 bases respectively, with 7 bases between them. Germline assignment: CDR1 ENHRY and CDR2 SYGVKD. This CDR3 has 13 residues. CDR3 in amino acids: CAISERGDTEAFF. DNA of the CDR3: TGTGCCATCAGTGAGAGGGGGGACACTGAAGCTTTCTTT.

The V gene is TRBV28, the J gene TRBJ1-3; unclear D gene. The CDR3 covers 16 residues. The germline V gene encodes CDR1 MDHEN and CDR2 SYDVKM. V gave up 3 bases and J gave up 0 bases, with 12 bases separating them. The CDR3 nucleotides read TGTGCCAGCAGTTTGCCTCGCGGGGTCTCTGGAAACACCATATATTTT. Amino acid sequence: CASSLPRGVSGNTIYF.

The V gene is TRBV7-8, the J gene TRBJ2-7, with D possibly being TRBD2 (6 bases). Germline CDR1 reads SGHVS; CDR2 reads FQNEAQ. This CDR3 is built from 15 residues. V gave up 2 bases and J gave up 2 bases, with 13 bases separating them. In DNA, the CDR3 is TGTGCCAGCAGCTTAAGAGGTGGCGGGACCTACGAGCAGTACTTC. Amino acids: CASSLRGGGTYEQYF.

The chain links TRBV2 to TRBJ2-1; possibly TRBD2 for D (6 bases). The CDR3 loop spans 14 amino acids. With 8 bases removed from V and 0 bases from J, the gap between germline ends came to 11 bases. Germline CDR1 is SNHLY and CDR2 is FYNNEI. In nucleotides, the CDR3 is TGTGCCAGCTTCGGCGGGAACTCCTACAATGAGCAGTTCTTC. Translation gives CASFGGNSYNEQFF.

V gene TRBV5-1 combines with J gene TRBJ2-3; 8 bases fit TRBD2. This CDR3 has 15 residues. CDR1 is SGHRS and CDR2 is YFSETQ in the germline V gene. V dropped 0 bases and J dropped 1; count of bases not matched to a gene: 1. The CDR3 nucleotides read TGCGCCAGCAGCTTGGAGACTAGCGGCACAGATACGCAGTATTTT. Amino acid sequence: CASSLETSGTDTQYF.

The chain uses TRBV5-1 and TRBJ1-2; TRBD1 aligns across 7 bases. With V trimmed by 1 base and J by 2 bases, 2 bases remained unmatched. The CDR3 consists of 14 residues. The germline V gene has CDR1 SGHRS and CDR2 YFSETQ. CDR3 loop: CASSLQQGNYGYTF. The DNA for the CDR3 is TGCGCCAGCAGCTTGCAACAGGGGAACTATGGCTACACCTTC.